Listed below are T cell receptor beta chains from one sample, sequenced in a study of CD8+CD57+ T cells in acquired aplastic anemia. Via MiXCR, TCRdb re-called the reads, giving one row per CDR3 protein. The repertoire holds under 200,000 distinct CDR3 sequences, around 48% seen once, with about 2.6% in the top ten. Sequencing used sorted CD4+, CD8+, or CD8+CD57+ T cells (not recorded which) from PBMCs. All receptors derive from a human donor with aplastic anemia. Both conserved end residues are part of each CDR3. Fields, in order: V gene, CDR3 length, D gene, J gene, clone size, CDR3 protein, CDR3 DNA. D genes are given only for firm matches. Expanded clones are given a class, and other clones once, few, many or no size at all.

>TRBV2|12|NA|TRBJ1-5|once
CASRAANQPQHF
TGTGCCAGCAGGGCAGCCAATCAGCCCCAGCATTTT
>TRBV11-1|20|NA|TRBJ2-7|NA
CASSLSMVVARELFSYEQYF
TGTGCCAGCAGCTTATCTATGGTCGTAGCCAGAGAACTTTTCTCCTACGAGCAGTACTTC
>TRBV29-1|13|NA|TRBJ2-7|few
CSAKTGQTYEQYF
TGCAGCGCGAAGACAGGCCAAACCTACGAGCAGTACTTC
>TRBV6-2/TRBV6-3|18|TRBD2|TRBJ2-7|NA
CASSYSGLAGGANYEQYF
TGTGCCAGCAGTTACTCCGGACTAGCGGGAGGAGCAAACTACGAGCAGTACTTC
>TRBV6-5|15|TRBD2|TRBJ2-7|NA
CASSSGLAGTYEQYF
TGTGCCAGCAGTTCCGGACTAGCGGGTACCTACGAGCAGTACTTC
>TRBV7-9|10|NA|TRBJ2-1|NA
CASTGSEQFF
TGTGCCAGCACGGGCAGCGAGCAGTTCTTC
>TRBV9|15|NA|TRBJ2-1|many
CASSAGRNIDNEQFF
TGTGCCAGCAGCGCTGGACGGAATATCGACAATGAGCAGTTCTTC
>TRBV10-3|16|TRBD2|TRBJ2-7|NA
CATAGLALSSSYEQYF
TGTGCCACCGCGGGACTAGCCCTCTCAAGCTCCTACGAGCAGTACTTC
>TRBV19|14|NA|TRBJ2-5|many
CASSRQSGKETQYF
TGTGCCAGTAGTCGTCAAAGCGGCAAAGAGACCCAGTACTTC
>TRBV30|14|NA|TRBJ2-1|many
CAWSEIGADNEQFF
TGTGCCTGGAGTGAGATAGGGGCAGACAATGAGCAGTTCTTC
>TRBV24-1|13|TRBD1|TRBJ2-7|NA
CATSADRGYEQYF
TGTGCCACCAGTGCGGACAGGGGCTACGAGCAGTACTTC
>TRBV19|16|TRBD2|TRBJ2-5|NA
CASSMASGRGVETQYF
TGTGCCAGTAGTATGGCTAGCGGGAGAGGTGTGGAGACCCAGTACTTC
>TRBV6-2/TRBV6-3|15|TRBD2|TRBJ2-2|NA
CASRSSGSNTGELFF
TGTGCCAGCAGATCTAGCGGATCAAACACCGGGGAGCTGTTTTTT
>TRBV12-3/TRBV12-4|14|NA|TRBJ1-2|NA
CASSFGGAGYGYTF
TGTGCCAGCAGTTTTGGAGGGGCCGGCTATGGCTACACCTTC
>TRBV11-2|16|NA|TRBJ2-7|many
CASSHGGGMSSYEQYF
TGTGCCAGCAGCCACGGTGGCGGGATGAGCTCCTACGAGCAGTACTTC
>TRBV10-3|13|TRBD2|TRBJ2-5|NA
CAITGGLAGTQYF
TGTGCCATCACGGGGGGACTAGCGGGGACCCAGTACTTC
>TRBV6-1|16|TRBD2|TRBJ2-7|many
CASRPNLAGGPYEQYF
TGTGCCAGCAGGCCTAATTTAGCGGGAGGGCCCTACGAGCAGTACTTC
>TRBV27|14|TRBD1|TRBJ1-2|many
CASSEGARTYGYTF
TGTGCCAGCAGTGAGGGGGCTAGGACCTATGGCTACACCTTC
>TRBV2|15|NA|TRBJ1-5|few
CASIGDSDSNQPQHF
TGTGCCAGCATCGGAGACAGCGATAGCAATCAGCCCCAGCATTTT
>TRBV25-1|13|NA|TRBJ1-6|NA
CASQDDYNSPLHF
TGTGCCAGCCAAGATGATTATAATTCACCCCTCCACTTT
>TRBV25-1|13|NA|TRBJ1-2|NA
CASSGTLLGGYTF
TGTGCCAGCAGTGGGACCCTACTGGGTGGCTACACCTTC
>TRBV15|15|NA|TRBJ2-7|few
CATSVGRGASYEQYF
TGTGCCACCAGCGTAGGCCGCGGGGCCTCCTACGAGCAGTACTTC
>TRBV6-1|14|NA|TRBJ2-1|NA
CASTPYGSYNEQFF
TGTGCCAGCACCCCCTATGGCTCCTACAATGAGCAGTTCTTC
>TRBV5-1|15|NA|TRBJ2-1|many
CASSVDGAAGDEQFF
TGCGCCAGCAGCGTGGACGGGGCCGCAGGGGATGAGCAGTTCTTC
>TRBV24-1|14|NA|TRBJ2-5|few
CATSDFARVETQYF
TGTGCCACCAGTGATTTTGCCCGGGTTGAGACCCAGTACTTC
>TRBV20-1|12|NA|TRBJ1-2|NA
CSARDRGGGYTF
TGCAGTGCTAGAGACAGAGGGGGTGGCTACACCTTC
>TRBV9|14|NA|TRBJ2-3|many
CASSQSPLGDTQYF
TGTGCCAGCAGCCAGTCTCCCTTGGGGGATACGCAGTATTTT
>TRBV24-1|13|NA|TRBJ2-7|NA
CATSDPQCYEQYF
TGTGCCACCAGTGACCCACAGTGCTACGAGCAGTACTTC
>TRBV20-1|11|NA|TRBJ1-3|NA
CSAMQRAAIYF
TGCAGTGCGATGCAGCGGGCAGCCATATATTTT
>TRBV29-1|15|NA|TRBJ2-7|NA
CSVVRPRTESYEQYF
TGCAGCGTTGTACGACCGAGGACAGAGAGCTACGAGCAGTACTTC
>TRBV10-3|14|NA|TRBJ2-7|NA
CAISESRFAYEQYF
TGTGCCATCAGTGAGAGCAGGTTCGCCTACGAGCAGTACTTC
>TRBV7-6|14|NA|TRBJ1-6|NA
CASSLAQRGSPLHF
TGTGCCAGCAGCTTAGCGCAAAGGGGTTCACCCCTCCACTTT
>TRBV29-1|12|TRBD1|TRBJ2-5|NA
CSVASHRGEQYF
TGCAGCGTCGCGAGCCACAGGGGGGAACAGTACTTC
>TRBV29-1|12|NA|TRBJ2-7|NA
CSASGVGYEQYF
TGCAGCGCTTCGGGAGTTGGATACGAGCAGTACTTC
>TRBV24-1|14|TRBD2|TRBJ2-1|few
CATAASGGRNERFF
TGTGCCACCGCTGCGAGCGGGGGTCGGAATGAGCGGTTCTTC
>TRBV24-1|16|TRBD1|TRBJ2-3|many
CATSDPGTGATDTQYF
TGTGCCACCAGTGATCCCGGGACAGGCGCTACAGATACGCAGTATTTT
>TRBV20-1|16|TRBD2|TRBJ2-3|NA
CSARPLGGSRADTQYF
TGCAGTGCTAGACCCCTTGGCGGGAGTAGGGCAGATACGCAGTATTTT
>TRBV20-1|16|NA|TRBJ1-6|NA
CSARGVTGAYNSPLHF
TGCAGTGCTAGAGGAGTGACAGGAGCTTATAATTCACCCCTCCACTTT
>TRBV7-9|11|TRBD2|TRBJ2-5|many
CASSGEETQYF
TGTGCCAGTAGCGGGGAAGAGACCCAGTACTTC
>TRBV7-9|15|NA|TRBJ2-5|many
CASSLDGGFLETQYF
TGTGCCAGCAGCCTGGACGGAGGGTTTTTGGAGACCCAGTACTTC
>TRBV7-6|13|NA|TRBJ1-3|NA
CASSLGRGNTIYF
TGTGCCAGCAGCTTAGGTCGGGGAAACACCATATATTTT
>TRBV7-2|13|NA|TRBJ2-7|few
CASNPGGAYEQYF
TGTGCCAGCAACCCCGGGGGAGCTTACGAGCAGTACTTC
>TRBV18|14|NA|TRBJ2-3|NA
CASSPGRFRDTQYF
TGTGCCAGCTCACCAGGTAGGTTTAGGGATACGCAGTATTTT
>TRBV11-2|17|NA|TRBJ2-7|NA
CASSFPPRGRTPYEQYF
TGTGCCAGCAGCTTCCCGCCCAGGGGTAGGACCCCGTACGAGCAGTACTTC
>TRBV11-2|16|TRBD1|TRBJ1-4|NA
CASSQGQGLTNEKLFF
TGTGCCAGCAGCCAGGGACAGGGTCTTACTAATGAAAAACTGTTTTTT
>TRBV30|13|NA|TRBJ1-6|many
CAWRETSNSPLHF
TGTGCCTGGAGGGAGACGAGTAATTCACCCCTCCACTTT
>TRBV2|15|NA|TRBJ2-3|few
CASSLSRGKTDTQYF
TGTGCCAGCAGTTTATCACGGGGCAAGACAGATACGCAGTATTTT
>TRBV6-1|15|NA|TRBJ2-1|many
CASRRDRSSYNEQFF
TGTGCCAGCAGGAGAGACAGGAGCTCCTACAATGAGCAGTTCTTC
>TRBV19|17|NA|TRBJ1-6|NA
CASSIIVSWDENSPLHF
TGTGCCAGTAGTATCATCGTGTCGTGGGACGAAAATTCACCCCTCCACTTT
>TRBV24-1|13|NA|TRBJ1-2|NA
CATSDSAVYGYTF
TGTGCCACCAGTGATTCGGCGGTTTATGGCTACACCTTC
>TRBV29-1|13|NA|TRBJ1-2|many
CSVEHLADYGYTF
TGCAGCGTTGAACATCTGGCGGACTATGGCTACACCTTC
>TRBV19|13|NA|TRBJ2-7|NA
CASSISVSYEQYF
TGTGCCAGTAGTATTTCAGTTTCCTACGAGCAGTACTTC
>TRBV7-9|15|NA|TRBJ2-7|many
CASIRPGGRAHEQYF
TGTGCCAGCATCAGACCGGGGGGCAGGGCCCACGAGCAGTACTTC
>TRBV29-1|13|TRBD1|TRBJ2-7|NA
CSVEGGRGSEQYF
TGCAGCGTTGAAGGGGGCAGGGGGTCGGAGCAGTACTTC
>TRBV7-6|15|NA|TRBJ2-1|NA
CASRERVSSYNEQFF
TGTGCCAGCAGAGAGCGTGTAAGCTCCTACAATGAGCAGTTCTTC
>TRBV25-1|14|NA|TRBJ2-3|NA
CASSEGYYTDTQYF
TGTGCCAGCAGTGAAGGCTATTACACAGATACGCAGTATTTT
>TRBV5-5|15|NA|TRBJ1-1|NA
CASSLREGMNTEAFF
TGTGCCAGCAGCTTGCGGGAAGGAATGAACACTGAAGCTTTCTTT
>TRBV7-9|12|TRBD1|TRBJ1-1|many
CASSKGATEAFF
TGTGCCAGCAGTAAGGGGGCCACTGAAGCTTTCTTT
>TRBV2|11|NA|TRBJ2-7|NA
CASSEAEEQYF
TGTGCCAGCAGTGAAGCGGAGGAGCAGTACTTC